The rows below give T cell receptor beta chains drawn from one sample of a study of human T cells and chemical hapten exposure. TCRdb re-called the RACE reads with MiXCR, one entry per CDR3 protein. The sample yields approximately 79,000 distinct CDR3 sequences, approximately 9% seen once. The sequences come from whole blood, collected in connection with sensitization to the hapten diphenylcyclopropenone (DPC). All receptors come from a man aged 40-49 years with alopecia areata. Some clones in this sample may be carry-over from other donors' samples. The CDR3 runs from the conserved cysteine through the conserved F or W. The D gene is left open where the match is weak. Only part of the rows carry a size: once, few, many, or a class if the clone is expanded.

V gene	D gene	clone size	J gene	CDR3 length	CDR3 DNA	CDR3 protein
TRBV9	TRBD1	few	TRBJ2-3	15	TGTGCCAGCAGCGTAGGGGGACAGGGAATAGATACGCAGTATTTT	CASSVGGQGIDTQYF
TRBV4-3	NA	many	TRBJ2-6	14	TGCGCCAGCAGCCACAGCTCTGGGGCCAACGTCCTGACTTTC	CASSHSSGANVLTF
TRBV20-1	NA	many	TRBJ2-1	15	TGCAGTGCTAGAGAGTGGGGCGCCAGTATCTACGAGCAGTTCTTC	CSAREWGASIYEQFF
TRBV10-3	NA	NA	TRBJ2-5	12	TGTGCCATACAAGCTCAGAACGGGACCCAGTACTTC	CAIQAQNGTQYF
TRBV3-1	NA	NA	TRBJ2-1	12	TGTGCCAGCAGTCACGTGACCCATGAGCAGTTCTTC	CASSHVTHEQFF
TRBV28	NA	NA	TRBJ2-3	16	TGTGCCAGCAGTTTAAGGGCGGGAAGTTGGACAGATACGCAGTATTTT	CASSLRAGSWTDTQYF
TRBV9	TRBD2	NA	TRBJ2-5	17	TGTGCCAGCAGCGCTGGACTAGCGGGAGGGCCGGGAGAGACCCAGTACTTC	CASSAGLAGGPGETQYF
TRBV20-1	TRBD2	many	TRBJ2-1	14	TGCAGTGCTAGTTCGACTAGCGGATACAATGAGCAGTTCTTC	CSASSTSGYNEQFF
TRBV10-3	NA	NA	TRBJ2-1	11	TGTGCCATCAGCTATGCCAATGAGCAGTTCTTC	CAISYANEQFF
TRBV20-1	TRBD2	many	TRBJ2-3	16	TGCAGTGCTGGAGGGCCAGCTAGCGGTAGCACAGATACGCAGTATTTT	CSAGGPASGSTDTQYF
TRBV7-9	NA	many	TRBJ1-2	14	TGTGCCAGCAGCAAAAGCTCAGAGGCTAGCGGCTACACCTTC	CASSKSSEASGYTF
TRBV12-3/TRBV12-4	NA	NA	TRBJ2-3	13	TGTGCCAGCAGCCGGACTAACGCGGATACGCAGTATTTT	CASSRTNADTQYF
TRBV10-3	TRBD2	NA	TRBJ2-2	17	TGTGCCATCAGTGAGACAAGCCGGGGGGGGAAGACCGGGGAGCTGTTTTTT	CAISETSRGGKTGELFF
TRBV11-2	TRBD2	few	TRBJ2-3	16	TGTGCCAGCAGCTTATGGGGGGGTTTGGGCACAGATACGCAGTATTTT	CASSLWGGLGTDTQYF
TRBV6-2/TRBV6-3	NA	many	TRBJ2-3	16	TGTGCCAGCAGGAACCCCGAGGAAGTTAGTAGGAATACGCAGTATTTT	CASRNPEEVSRNTQYF
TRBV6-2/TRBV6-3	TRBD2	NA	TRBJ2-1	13	TGTGCCAGCAGTCCTCCAGGGACTAGCGGGCCTTTCTTC	CASSPPGTSGPFF
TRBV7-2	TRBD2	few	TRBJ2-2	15	TGTGCCAGCAGAGGTTCGGGGGGGGCGTCCGGGGAGCTGTTTTTT	CASRGSGGASGELFF
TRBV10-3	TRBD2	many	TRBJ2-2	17	TGTGCCATCAGTGACTTACGACTAGCGGGAGTATCCGGGGAGCTGTTTTTT	CAISDLRLAGVSGELFF
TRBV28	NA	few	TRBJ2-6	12	TGTGCCAGCAGTAGGACATTATTTGTCCTGACTTTC	CASSRTLFVLTF
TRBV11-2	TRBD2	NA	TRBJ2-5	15	TGTGCCAGCAGCCGACTAGCGGGGCCGGGGGAGACCCAGTACTTC	CASSRLAGPGETQYF
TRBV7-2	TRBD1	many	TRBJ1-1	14	TGTGCCAGCAGCTTGAGACAGGGGGGGACTGAAGCTTTCTTT	CASSLRQGGTEAFF
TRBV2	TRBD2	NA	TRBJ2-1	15	TGTGCCAGCCGACTCCTCGGGACTAGCGACAATGAGCAGTTCTTC	CASRLLGTSDNEQFF
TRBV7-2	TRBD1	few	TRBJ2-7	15	TGTGCCAGCAGCTTAGCAGGGCAGGGGGCCTACGAGCAGTACTTC	CASSLAGQGAYEQYF
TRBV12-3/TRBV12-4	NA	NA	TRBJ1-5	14	TGTGCCAGCAGTTTAGGCCAGGGGAATCAGCCCCAGCATTTT	CASSLGQGNQPQHF
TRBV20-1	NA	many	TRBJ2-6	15	TGCAGTGCTAGAAATACGGCCTCTGGGGCCAACGTCCTGACTTTC	CSARNTASGANVLTF
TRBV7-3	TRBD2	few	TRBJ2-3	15	TGTGCCAGCAGCTCACTAGCGGGAGGGGCAGATACGCAGTATTTT	CASSSLAGGADTQYF
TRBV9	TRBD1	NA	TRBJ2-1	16	TGTGCCAGCAGCGTAGGGACAGGGAGCTCCTACAATGAGCAGTTCTTC	CASSVGTGSSYNEQFF
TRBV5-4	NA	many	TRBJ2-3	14	TGTGCCAGCAGCTTGCCGGGAGGCACAGATACGCAGTATTTT	CASSLPGGTDTQYF